The subject of this entry is one TCR beta chain. As yet, its antigen is unknown. This record comes from a study of Ad26.COV2.S vaccination and SARS-CoV-2 variants. Background on the study: Ad26.COV2.S shots went into the muscle once or twice, 56 days apart.

Treatment here: about 20 received Ad26.COV2.S at low or high dose, single or two shots; several received placebo; per-sample allocation not given. Following the first vaccine or placebo injection, samples were taken on day 63. Produced via immunoSEQ multiplex PCR; TCRdb's table is partial and in-frame only. The sample lists roughly 680,000 clones, 89% seen once, with roughly 1.5% in the top ten. Study results and caveats: Across vaccine and placebo recipients, the breadth of non-spike TCRs was similar.

The source is a person between 18 and 60 years old who received the Ad26.COV2.S COVID-19 vaccine or a placebo. The sample in question was peripheral blood, obtained in a trial of Ad26.COV2.S vaccine versus placebo.

CDR3 DNA: TGTGCCAGCAGCTCGGGACAGAGAGATCAGCCCCAGCATTTT. The encoded protein is CASSSGQRDQPQHF. J is TRBJ1-5 and V is TRBV7-6, with TRBD1 matching 7 bases. V was pared by 4 bases and J by 5 bases, with 5 bases of the junction left unmatched. This CDR3 has 14 amino acids. CDR1 and CDR2 (germline): SGHVS, FNYEAQ.